What follows are 19 T cell receptor beta chains derived from one specimen sequenced in a study of human T cells and chemical hapten exposure. TCRdb ran MiXCR on the RACE reads and lists one entry per CDR3 protein. The profile shows approximately 88,000 distinct CDR3 sequences, roughly 13% of them singletons. Time point in this sample: patch test 3, about 24 weeks after DPC sensitization. The sample's treatment: therapeutic diphenylcyclopropenone sensitization with weekly scalp DPC. This specimen consisted of whole blood, obtained in connection with sensitization to the hapten diphenylcyclopropenone (DPC). The receptors come from a woman aged 45-59 years with alopecia areata. Some clones in this sample may be carry-over from other donors' samples.

The chain employs TRBV27 and TRBJ2-7; 8 bases line up with TRBD2. Germline CDR1 is MNHEY and CDR2 is SMNVEV (reference sequence). Germline trimming cut 4 bases from V and 9 bases from J; bases unmatched to any gene: 14. The CDR3 is 15 amino acids. CDR3 region: CASSSPSGRAGGQYF. The CDR3 DNA sequence: TGTGCCAGCAGTTCTCCTAGCGGGCGAGCCGGGGGGCAGTACTTC.

The chain employs TRBV20-1 and TRBJ1-1; D unclear. V shed 7 bases and J shed 0 bases, with 12 bases lying between them. This CDR3 is built from 13 residues. Germline V gene sequence: CDR1 DFQATT, CDR2 SNEGSKA (reference sequence). The CDR3 sequence is CSGSVSLNTEAFF. The CDR3 bases are TGCAGTGGGTCGGTCAGCTTGAACACTGAAGCTTTCTTT.

This clonotype was seen repeatedly, ten times or more. V gene TRBV7-8 combines with J gene TRBJ2-1; 10 bases are shared with TRBD2. The germline CDR1 and CDR2 sequences are SGHVS and FQNEAQ. CDR3 length: 19 amino acids. Trimming removed 0 bases from V and 8 bases from J; junction bases left unmatched: 16. The CDR3 spells CASSLALFKSGRAVYEQFF. The CDR3 bases are TGTGCCAGCAGCTTAGCGCTGTTCAAAAGCGGGAGGGCAGTCTATGAGCAGTTCTTC.

This clonotype showed up just a few times. V is TRBV19 and J is TRBJ2-5; TRBD1 aligns across 8 bases. Trimming removed 6 bases from V and 3 bases from J; junction bases left unmatched: 3. This CDR3 contains 13 residues. Germline V gene sequence: CDR1 LNHDA, CDR2 SQIVND (reference sequence). In nucleotides, the CDR3 is TGTGCCAGTAGAACGGACAGGGAAGAGACCCAGTACTTC. Residues: CASRTDREETQYF.

This clonotype came up many times. The chain carries TRBV7-2 and TRBJ1-2, with 7 bases fitting TRBD1. The CDR3 spans 13 residues. The V segment lost 5 bases and the J segment 6 bases; nucleotides outside the gene matches: 6. Germline values: CDR1 SGHTA, CDR2 FQGNSA. CDR3 nucleotide sequence: TGTGCCAGCAGCCCCGACAGGGTTAATGGCTACACCTTC. Translating it yields CASSPDRVNGYTF. Full variable domain (missing parts from reference TRBV7-2 and TRBJ1-2): GAGVSQSPSNKVTEKGKDVELRCDPISGHTALYWYRQSLGQGLEFLIYFQGNSAPDKSGLPSDRFSAERTGGSVSTLTIQRTQQEDSAVYLCASSPDRVNGYTFGSGTRLTVV.

The sample holds a few counts of this clonotype. This sequence joins TRBV19 and TRBJ2-7, with TRBD1 as a possible D gene (6 bases). Deletions cut 6 bases from V and 7 bases from J, with 25 bases between. The CDR3 totals 16 residues. Looked up from germline, CDR1 is LNHDA and CDR2 is SQIVND (reference sequence). In DNA, the CDR3 is TGTGCCAGTAGGTTATTCGGCCCAGGGGCCCTTTGGGAGCAGTACTTC. It codes for CASRLFGPGALWEQYF.

This clonotype was counted ten times or more. The genes are TRBV27 and TRBJ1-6; unclear D gene. Trimming removed 2 bases from V and 5 bases from J, with 10 bases in between. The CDR3 is 15 amino acids. The germline gives CDR1 MNHEY, CDR2 SMNVEV (reference sequence). In nucleotides, the CDR3 is TGTGCCAGCAGTTTAGGGCCAGCGAATAATTCACCCCTCCACTTT. Translated, it gives CASSLGPANNSPLHF.

This clonotype occurred many times. V and J are TRBV5-8 and TRBJ1-4; TRBD1 matches 11 bases. CDR3 length equals 14 residues. Losses at the gene ends were 3 bases for V and 10 bases for J; bases not matched to a gene: 5. Germline V lookup: CDR1 SGHTS, CDR2 YDEGEE. CDR3 in DNA: TGTGCCAGCAGCTACTCCGGGACAGGGGGAAAACTGTTTTTT. Protein sequence: CASSYSGTGGKLFF.

This clonotype was detected only a few times. The chain is built from TRBV20-1 and TRBJ1-2, with 7 bases matching TRBD1. Germline CDR1 is DFQATT and CDR2 is SNEGSKA (reference sequence). After removal of 6 bases from V and 3 bases from J, the junction contained 4 bases not matched to a gene. This CDR3 has 12 amino acids. CDR3 nucleotides: TGCAGTGCCCTAGGACAGGACTATGGCTACACCTTC. Its protein is CSALGQDYGYTF.

V and J are TRBV6-6 and TRBJ2-7; D may be TRBD1 (6 bases). Trimming removed 5 bases from V and 2 bases from J, with 19 bases in between. Per germline, CDR1 MNHNY and CDR2 SVGAGI (reference sequence). This CDR3 comprises 16 residues. CDR3 sequence reads: CASSGGPRQAPYEQYF. The CDR3 nucleotides are TGTGCCAGCAGTGGAGGCCCACGACAGGCACCCTACGAGCAGTACTTC.

The chain is built from TRBV4-2 and TRBJ1-6, with D possibly matching TRBD1 (5 bases). Germline CDR1 reads LGHNA; CDR2 reads YNFKEQ. Trimming removed 0 bases from V and 7 bases from J, with 13 bases in between. The CDR3 is 16 amino acids. The chain's CDR3 is CASSQETAGTNSPLHF. CDR3 nucleotides: TGTGCCAGCAGCCAAGAAACAGCGGGGACCAATTCACCCCTCCACTTT.

This clonotype occurred a few times. This rearrangement joins TRBV6-1 to TRBJ1-1; 7 bases align to TRBD1. V was clipped by 4 bases and J by 3 bases; unmatched bases: 5. The germline CDR1 and CDR2 sequences are MNHNS and SASEGT. The CDR3 contains 14 residues. Written as DNA, the CDR3 is TGTGCCAGCAGTGGGTTCGACAGGGACACTGAAGCTTTCTTT. Amino acids: CASSGFDRDTEAFF.

This clonotype was seen repeatedly, ten times or more. The gene calls are TRBV29-1 and TRBJ2-3; 9 positions agree with TRBD1. This CDR3 has 13 residues. V lost 2 bases, J lost 5 bases, and 2 bases stayed unmatched. Germline V gene sequence: CDR1 SQVTM, CDR2 ANQGSEA. CDR3: CSVETTGGDTQYF. CDR3 sequence (DNA): TGCAGCGTTGAAACGACAGGGGGAGATACGCAGTATTTT.

This clonotype was seen at least ten times. The rearrangement links TRBV7-7 to TRBJ2-1; TRBD1 is a possible D gene (6 bases). V was pared by 1 base and J by 7 bases, with 8 bases between. Germline CDR1 and CDR2: SSHAT and FNYEAQ (reference sequence). There are 13 residues in the CDR3. CDR3 amino acids: CASSLDRVNEQFF. The CDR3 DNA reads TGTGCCAGCAGCTTAGACAGGGTAAATGAGCAGTTCTTC.

The chain combines TRBV27 with TRBJ2-7; no reliable D call. This CDR3 spans 15 amino acids. The V gene lost 0 bases and the J gene lost 3 bases, with 12 bases spanning the gap. Germline CDR1 MNHEY, CDR2 SMNVEV (reference sequence). The chain's CDR3 is CASSLSIGPNYEQYF. As DNA, the CDR3 is TGTGCCAGCAGTTTATCCATTGGACCTAACTACGAGCAGTACTTC.

This clonotype was found many times. This chain uses TRBV11-1 with TRBJ2-2, with D unclear. The germline CDR1 and CDR2 sequences are SGHAT and FQDESV (reference sequence). This CDR3 has 14 residues. The V end was cut by 7 bases, the J end by 4 bases, with 13 bases between. In nucleotides, the CDR3 is TGTGCCAGCAAACGAGAACCCCCCACCGGGGAGCTGTTTTTT. Protein: CASKREPPTGELFF.

There are many counts of this clonotype. The rearrangement joins TRBV6-5 to TRBJ2-2; 7 bases match TRBD2. Germline CDR1 MNHEY, CDR2 SVGAGI. After removal of 6 bases from V and 1 base from J, the junction contained 2 bases not matched to a gene. CDR3 length: 14 residues. CDR3 loop: CASRREGNTGELFF. The CDR3 DNA sequence: TGTGCCAGCAGAAGGGAGGGGAACACCGGGGAGCTGTTTTTT.

This clonotype occurred many times. This chain connects TRBV11-3 to TRBJ2-1; either TRBD1 or TRBD2 may supply D (5 bases each). This CDR3 contains 12 residues. V was shortened by 3 bases and J by 10 bases, with 10 bases between the two germline ends. The germline gives CDR1 SGHNT, CDR2 YENEEA. CDR3 in DNA: TGTGCCAGCAGCTTCCGGGACGGGGAGCAGTTCTTC. This codes for CASSFRDGEQFF.

This clonotype was seen many times. The gene calls are TRBV12-2 and TRBJ2-1; the table's D call of TRBD1 was not tested on the DNA. TRBV12-2 corresponds to a pseudogene. CDR3 length: 19 amino acids. CDR3 amino acids: CASRWFEGQSGSSYNEQFF. The CDR3, as DNA: TGTGCAAGTCGCTGGTTTGAAGGACAGAGCGGGAGCTCCTACAATGAGCAGTTCTTC.